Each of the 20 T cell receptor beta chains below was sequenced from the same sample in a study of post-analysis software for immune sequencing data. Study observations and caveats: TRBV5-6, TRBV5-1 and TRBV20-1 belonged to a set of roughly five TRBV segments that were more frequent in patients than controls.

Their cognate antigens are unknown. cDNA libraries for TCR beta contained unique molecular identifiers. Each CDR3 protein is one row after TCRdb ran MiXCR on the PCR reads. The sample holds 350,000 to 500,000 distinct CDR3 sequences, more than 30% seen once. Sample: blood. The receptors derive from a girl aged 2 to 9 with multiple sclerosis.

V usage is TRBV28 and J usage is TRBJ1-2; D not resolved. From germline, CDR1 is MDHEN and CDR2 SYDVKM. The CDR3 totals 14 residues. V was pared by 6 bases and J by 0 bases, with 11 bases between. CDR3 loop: CASSLDGPNYGYTF. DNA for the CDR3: TGTGCCAGCAGCCTGGACGGCCCTAACTATGGCTACACCTTC.

The CDR3, as DNA: TGTGCCAGCAGCTTGAGACAGGCCCGACCCAAAAACATTCAGTACTTC. It specifies CASSLRQARPKNIQYF. The V and J genes are TRBV5-6 and TRBJ2-4, with D possibly TRBD1 on 6 matching bases. Germline V gene sequence: CDR1 SGHDT, CDR2 YYEEEE. Trimming removed 1 base from V and 2 bases from J, with 13 bases in between. This CDR3 spans 16 amino acids. The full variable domain, with the rest looked up from reference TRBV5-6 and TRBJ2-4, is DAGVTQSPTHLIKTRGQQVTLRCSPKSGHDTVSWYQQALGQGPQFIFQYYEEEERQRGNFPDRFSGHQFPNYSSELNVNALLLGDSALYLCASSLRQARPKNIQYFGAGTRLSVL.

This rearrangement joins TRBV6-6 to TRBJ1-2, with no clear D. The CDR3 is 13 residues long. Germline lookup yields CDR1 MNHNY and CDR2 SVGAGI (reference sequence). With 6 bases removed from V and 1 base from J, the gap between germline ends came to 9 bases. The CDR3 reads CASRDVDNYGYTF. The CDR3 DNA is TGTGCCAGCAGGGACGTTGATAACTATGGCTACACCTTC.

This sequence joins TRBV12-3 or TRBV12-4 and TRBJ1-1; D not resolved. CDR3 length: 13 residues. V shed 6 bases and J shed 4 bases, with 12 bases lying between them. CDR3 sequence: CASRLLVSTEAFF. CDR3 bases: TGTGCCAGCAGATTACTCGTCAGCACTGAAGCTTTCTTT.

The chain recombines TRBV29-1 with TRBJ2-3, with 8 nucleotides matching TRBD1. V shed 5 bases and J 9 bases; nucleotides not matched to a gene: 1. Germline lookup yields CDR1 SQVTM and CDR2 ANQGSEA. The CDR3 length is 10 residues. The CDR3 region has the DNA TGCAGCGTTTACAGGGGGACGCAGTATTTT. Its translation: CSVYRGTQYF.

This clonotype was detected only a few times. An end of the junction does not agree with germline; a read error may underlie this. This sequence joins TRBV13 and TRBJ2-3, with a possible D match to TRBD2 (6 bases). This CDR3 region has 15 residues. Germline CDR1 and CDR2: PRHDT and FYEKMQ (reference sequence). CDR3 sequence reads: CASSLDPTSRDTQYF. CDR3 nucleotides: TGTGCCAGCAGCTTAGATCCCACTAGCAGAGATACGCAGTATTTT.

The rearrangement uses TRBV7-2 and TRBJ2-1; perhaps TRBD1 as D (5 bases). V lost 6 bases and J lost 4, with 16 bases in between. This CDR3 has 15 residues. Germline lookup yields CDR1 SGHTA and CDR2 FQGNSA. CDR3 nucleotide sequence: TGTGCCAGCAGAACGTTCAGGGCTGGATACAATGAGCAGTTCTTC. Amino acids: CASRTFRAGYNEQFF.

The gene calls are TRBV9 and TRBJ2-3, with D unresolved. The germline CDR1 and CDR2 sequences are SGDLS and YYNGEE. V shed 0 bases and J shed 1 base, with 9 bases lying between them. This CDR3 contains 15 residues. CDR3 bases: TGTGCCAGCAGCGTAGACGGAAGGGGCACAGATACGCAGTATTTT. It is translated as CASSVDGRGTDTQYF.

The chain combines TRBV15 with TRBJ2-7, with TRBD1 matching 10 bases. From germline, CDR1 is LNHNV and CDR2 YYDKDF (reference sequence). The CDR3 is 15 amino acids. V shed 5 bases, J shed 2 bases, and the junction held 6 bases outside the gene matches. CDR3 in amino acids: CATSVGQGVPYEQYF. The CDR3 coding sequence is TGTGCCACCAGCGTCGGACAGGGGGTCCCCTACGAGCAGTACTTC. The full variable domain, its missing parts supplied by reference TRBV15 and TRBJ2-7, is DAMVIQNPRYQVTQFGKPVTLSCSQTLNHNVMYWYQQKSSQAPKLLFHYYDKDFNNEADTPDNFQSRRPNTSFCFLDIRSPGLGDTAMYLCATSVGQGVPYEQYFGPGTRLTVT.

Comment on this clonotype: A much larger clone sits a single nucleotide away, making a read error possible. This chain's CDR3 is CASRSSTDTQYF. The CDR3 DNA follows: TGTGCCAGCAGGAGTAGCACAGATACGCAGTATTTT. The rearrangement uses TRBV7-9 and TRBJ2-3; D call uncertain. Trimming pared 6 bases from V and 0 bases from J, leaving 4 bases between. CDR1 is SEHNR, CDR2 FQNEAQ, per germline (reference sequence). The CDR3 is made up of 12 amino acids.

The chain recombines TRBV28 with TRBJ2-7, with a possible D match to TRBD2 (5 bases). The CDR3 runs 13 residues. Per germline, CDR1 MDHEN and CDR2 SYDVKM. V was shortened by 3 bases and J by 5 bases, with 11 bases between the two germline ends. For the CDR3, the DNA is TGTGCCAGCAGTTTCCGGGGTATCAACGAGCAGTACTTC. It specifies CASSFRGINEQYF.

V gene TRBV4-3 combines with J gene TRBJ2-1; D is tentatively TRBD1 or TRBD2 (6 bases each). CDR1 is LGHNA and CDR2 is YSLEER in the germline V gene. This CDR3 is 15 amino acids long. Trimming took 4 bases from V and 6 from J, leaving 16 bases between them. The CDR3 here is CASSLSGRGANEQFF. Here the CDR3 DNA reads TGCGCCAGCAGCCTTAGCGGAAGGGGGGCCAATGAGCAGTTCTTC.

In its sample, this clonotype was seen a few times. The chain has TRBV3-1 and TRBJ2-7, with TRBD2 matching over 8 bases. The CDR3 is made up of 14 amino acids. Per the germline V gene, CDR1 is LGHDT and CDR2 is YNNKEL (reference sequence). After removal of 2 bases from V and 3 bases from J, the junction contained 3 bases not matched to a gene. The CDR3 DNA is TGTGCCAGCAGCCAACCGGGACTAGTCTACGAGCAGTACTTC. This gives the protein CASSQPGLVYEQYF.

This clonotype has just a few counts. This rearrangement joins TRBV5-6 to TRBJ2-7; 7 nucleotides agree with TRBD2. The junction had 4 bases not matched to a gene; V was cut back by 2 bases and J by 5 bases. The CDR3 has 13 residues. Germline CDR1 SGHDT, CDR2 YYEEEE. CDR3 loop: CASSFDSGDEQYF. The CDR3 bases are TGTGCCAGCAGCTTCGACAGCGGGGACGAGCAGTACTTC. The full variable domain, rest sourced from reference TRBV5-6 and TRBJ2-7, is DAGVTQSPTHLIKTRGQQVTLRCSPKSGHDTVSWYQQALGQGPQFIFQYYEEEERQRGNFPDRFSGHQFPNYSSELNVNALLLGDSALYLCASSFDSGDEQYFGPGTRLTVT.

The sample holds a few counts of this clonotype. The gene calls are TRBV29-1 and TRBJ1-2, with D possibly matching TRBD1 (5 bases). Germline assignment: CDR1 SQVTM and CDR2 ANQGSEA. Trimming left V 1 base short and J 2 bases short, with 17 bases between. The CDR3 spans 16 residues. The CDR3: CSVEAFLGGRNYGYTF. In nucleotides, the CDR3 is TGCAGCGTTGAAGCCTTTCTGGGGGGGAGAAACTATGGCTACACCTTC. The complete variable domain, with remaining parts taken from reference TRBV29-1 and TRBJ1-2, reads SAVISQKPSRDICQRGTSLTIQCQVDSQVTMMFWYRQQPGQSLTLIATANQGSEATYESGFVIDKFPISRPNLTFSTLTVSNMSPEDSSIYLCSVEAFLGGRNYGYTFGSGTRLTVV.

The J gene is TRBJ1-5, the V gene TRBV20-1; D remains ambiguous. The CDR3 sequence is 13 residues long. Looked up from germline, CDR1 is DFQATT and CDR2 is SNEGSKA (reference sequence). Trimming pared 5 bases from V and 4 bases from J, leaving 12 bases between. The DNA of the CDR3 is TGCAGTGCTCCCGCCCCGGGAAATCAGCCCCAGCATTTT. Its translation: CSAPAPGNQPQHF.

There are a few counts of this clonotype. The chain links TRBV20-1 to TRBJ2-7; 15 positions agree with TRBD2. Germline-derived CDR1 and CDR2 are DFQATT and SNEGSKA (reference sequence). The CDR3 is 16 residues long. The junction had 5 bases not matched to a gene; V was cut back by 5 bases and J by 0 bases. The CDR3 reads CSAFGLAGGSSYEQYF. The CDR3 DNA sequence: TGCAGTGCTTTTGGACTAGCGGGAGGGAGCTCCTACGAGCAGTACTTC.

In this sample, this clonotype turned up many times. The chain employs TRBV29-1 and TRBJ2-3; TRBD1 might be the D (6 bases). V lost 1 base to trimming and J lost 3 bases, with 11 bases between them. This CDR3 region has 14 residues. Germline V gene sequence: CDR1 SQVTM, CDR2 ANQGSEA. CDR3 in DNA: TGCAGCGTTGAAGGCAGGGGCTTGACAGATACGCAGTATTTT. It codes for CSVEGRGLTDTQYF.

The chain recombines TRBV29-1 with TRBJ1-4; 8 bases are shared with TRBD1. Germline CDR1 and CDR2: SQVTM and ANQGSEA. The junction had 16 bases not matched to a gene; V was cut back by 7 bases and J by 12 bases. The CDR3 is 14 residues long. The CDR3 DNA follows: TGCAGCGCCGCGGGACAGGCCCCCGGTGGGGAACTGTTTTTT. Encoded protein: CSAAGQAPGGELFF.

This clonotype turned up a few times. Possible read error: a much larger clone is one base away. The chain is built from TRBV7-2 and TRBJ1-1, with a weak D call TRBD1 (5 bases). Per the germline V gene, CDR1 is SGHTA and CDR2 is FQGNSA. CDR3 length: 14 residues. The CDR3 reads CAGSLAQVDTEAFF. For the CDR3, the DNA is TGTGCCGGCAGCTTAGCACAGGTGGACACTGAAGCTTTCTTT.